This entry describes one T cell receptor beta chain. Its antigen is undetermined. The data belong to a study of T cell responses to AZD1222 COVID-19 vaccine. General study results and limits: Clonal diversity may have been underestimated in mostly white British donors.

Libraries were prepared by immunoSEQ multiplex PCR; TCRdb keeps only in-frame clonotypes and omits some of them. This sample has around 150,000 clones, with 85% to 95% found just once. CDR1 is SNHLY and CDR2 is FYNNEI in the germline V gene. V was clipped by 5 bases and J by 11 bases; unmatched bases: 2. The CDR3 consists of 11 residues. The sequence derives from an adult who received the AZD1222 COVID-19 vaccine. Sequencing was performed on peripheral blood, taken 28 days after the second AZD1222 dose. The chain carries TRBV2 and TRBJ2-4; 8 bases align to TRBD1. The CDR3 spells CASSQGAFQYF. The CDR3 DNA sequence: TGTGCCAGCAGTCAGGGGGCATTTCAGTACTTC.